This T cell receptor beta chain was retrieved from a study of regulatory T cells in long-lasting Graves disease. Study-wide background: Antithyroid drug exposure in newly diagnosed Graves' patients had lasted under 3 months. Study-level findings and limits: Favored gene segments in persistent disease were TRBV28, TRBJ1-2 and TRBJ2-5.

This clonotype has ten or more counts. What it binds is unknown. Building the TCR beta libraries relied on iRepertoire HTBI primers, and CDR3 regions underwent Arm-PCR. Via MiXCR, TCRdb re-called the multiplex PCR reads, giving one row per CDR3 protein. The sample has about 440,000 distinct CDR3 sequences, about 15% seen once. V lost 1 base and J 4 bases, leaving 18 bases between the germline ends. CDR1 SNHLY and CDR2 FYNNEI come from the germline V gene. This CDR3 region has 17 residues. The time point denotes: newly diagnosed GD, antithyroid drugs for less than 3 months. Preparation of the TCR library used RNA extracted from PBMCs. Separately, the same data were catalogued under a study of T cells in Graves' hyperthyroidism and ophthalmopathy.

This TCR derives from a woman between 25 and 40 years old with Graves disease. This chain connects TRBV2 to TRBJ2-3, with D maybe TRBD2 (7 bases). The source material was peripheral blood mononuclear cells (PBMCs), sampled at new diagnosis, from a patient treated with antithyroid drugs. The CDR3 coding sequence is TGTGCCAGCAGTGAAGGGAGTCGGGGGGCGAAGGCAGATACGCAGTATTTT. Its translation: CASSEGSRGAKADTQYF. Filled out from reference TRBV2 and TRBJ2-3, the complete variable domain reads EPEVTQTPSHQVTQMGQEVILRCVPISNHLYFYWYRQILGQKVEFLVSFYNNEISEKSEIFDDQFSVERPDGSNFTLKIRSTKLEDSAMYFCASSEGSRGAKADTQYFGPGTRLTVL.